The 25 T cell receptor beta chains listed next were all sequenced from one sample in a study of cytomegalovirus exposure and HLA in healthy donors (dated 2017 in TCRdb). To prepare the library, the immunoSEQ multiplex PCR assay was applied. The clones in this table, taken by TCRdb from immuneACCESS, are in-frame only. Not every clone is retained; where verified, under half of the shortfall comes from an unresolved V gene, and the cause of the rest is unknown. Here the sample has approximately 240,000 clones; over 80% occur a single time. The ten largest clones take up about 0.95% of the sample. Sequencing used PBMCs. Receptors originate from a woman younger than 30 in good health and CMV-seronegative.

This rearrangement joins TRBV9 to TRBJ2-1; D is possibly TRBD2 (6 bases). Germline CDR1 SGDLS, CDR2 YYNGEE. Trimming removed 2 bases at V and 9 bases at J, with 9 bases between. This CDR3 comprises 12 residues. In DNA, the CDR3 is TGTGCCAGCAGCGTTCCCGGGAGTGAGCAGTTCTTC. This translates into CASSVPGSEQFF.

The chain uses TRBV15 and TRBJ2-6; 9 positions match TRBD1. The V and J ends lost 3 bases and 1 base, in that order; junction bases with no gene match: 1. The CDR3 loop spans 16 amino acids. The germline V gene has CDR1 LNHNV and CDR2 YYDKDF (reference sequence). DNA for the CDR3: TGTGCCACCAGCAGGGGACAGGGTTCTGGGGCCAACGTCCTGACTTTC. Translated, it gives CATSRGQGSGANVLTF.

The chain carries TRBV29-1 and TRBJ1-1; the D is unclear. Per germline, CDR1 SQVTM and CDR2 ANQGSEA. CDR3 length: 12 residues. V was trimmed by 4 bases and J by 6 bases, leaving 12 bases between them. DNA of the CDR3: TGCAGCGTTGGGGCGGGGTTTGCTGAAGCTTTCTTT. This translates into CSVGAGFAEAFF.

The V gene is TRBV5-4, the J gene TRBJ2-3, with D possibly matching TRBD1 (5 bases). This CDR3 contains 18 residues. Trimming left V 4 bases short and J 0 bases short, with 21 bases between. Germline V CDR1 and CDR2: SGHNT, YYREEE (reference sequence). The CDR3 region is CASSADPQETRSTDTQYF. In nucleotides, the CDR3 is TGTGCCAGCAGCGCGGACCCACAGGAAACAAGGAGCACAGATACGCAGTATTTT.

This chain uses TRBV6-1 with TRBJ2-1; D not certain. This CDR3 region has 13 residues. Germline V gives CDR1 MNHNS, CDR2 SASEGT. V was trimmed by 6 bases and J by 6 bases, leaving 12 bases between them. The CDR3 nucleotides are TGTGCCAGCAGCGACTGGGTTTTCAATGAGCAGTTCTTC. Its protein product is CASSDWVFNEQFF.

The gene calls are TRBV9 and TRBJ2-7, with D possibly TRBD2 on 5 matching bases. Germline V gene lookup returns CDR1 SGDLS and CDR2 YYNGEE. V was cut by 0 bases and J by 4 bases, with 17 bases left in between. CDR3 size: 16 residues. The CDR3 loop is CASSVGASAGSYEQYF. As DNA, the CDR3 is TGTGCCAGCAGCGTAGGTGCATCGGCGGGTTCATACGAGCAGTACTTC.

The chain recombines TRBV20-1 with TRBJ2-2; D is ambiguous. The CDR3 length is 11 residues. The germline V gene encodes CDR1 DFQATT and CDR2 SNEGSKA (reference sequence). The V gene lost 2 bases and the J gene lost 5 bases, with 3 bases spanning the gap. Here the CDR3 reads CSARQTGELFF. The CDR3, as DNA: TGCAGTGCTAGACAGACCGGGGAGCTGTTTTTT.

V and J are TRBV5-1 and TRBJ2-3; 10 positions match TRBD1. Looked up from germline, CDR1 is SGHRS and CDR2 is YFSETQ. V lost 4 bases to trimming and J lost 4 bases; unmatched junction nucleotides: 12. This CDR3 has 17 residues. The CDR3 protein is CASSPTSGTGDPDTQYF. The CDR3 bases are TGCGCCAGCAGCCCCACTTCCGGGACAGGGGATCCAGATACGCAGTATTTT.

The rearrangement joins TRBV18 to TRBJ2-3; TRBD2 matches at 10 bases. The CDR3 sequence is 17 residues long. From germline, CDR1 is KGHSH and CDR2 LQKENI. With V trimmed by 0 bases and J by 2 bases, 5 bases remained unmatched. Written as DNA, the CDR3 is TGTGCCAGCTCACCACCGAACCTAGCGGGAGCCACAGATACGCAGTATTTT. It encodes CASSPPNLAGATDTQYF.

The chain combines TRBV15 with TRBJ1-2; D is possibly TRBD1 (5 bases). This CDR3 is 14 amino acids long. Germline V gives CDR1 LNHNV, CDR2 YYDKDF (reference sequence). The ends were cut back, 5 bases at V and 7 bases at J, with 17 bases in the middle. The CDR3 loop is CATSSGDPPFGYTF. Here the CDR3 DNA reads TGTGCCACCAGCTCGGGGGATCCCCCTTTTGGCTACACCTTC.

J is TRBJ1-4 and V is TRBV30, with D maybe TRBD1 (6 bases). The germline V gene has CDR1 GTSNPN and CDR2 SVGIG (reference sequence). This CDR3 is 19 amino acids long. V was shortened by 8 bases and J by 4 bases, with 32 bases between the two germline ends. CDR3 loop: CAARGGGFSIGSLNEKLFF. The CDR3 DNA reads as TGTGCCGCACGAGGGGGAGGGTTTAGCATTGGTTCCCTTAATGAAAAACTGTTTTTT.

The chain couples TRBV7-2 to TRBJ2-3, with 9 bases identical to TRBD2. V was pared by 8 bases and J by 2 bases, with 2 bases of the junction left unmatched. The CDR3 covers 13 residues. Germline loops: CDR1 SGHTA, CDR2 FQGNSA. Here the CDR3 DNA reads TGTGCCAGCGCGGGGGGGCCCACAGATACGCAGTATTTT. Translation gives CASAGGPTDTQYF.

As for this clone: This same CDR3 is encoded by further DNA sequences in the sample. The chain employs TRBV5-1 and TRBJ2-3, with 10 bases fitting TRBD2. Germline V gene sequence: CDR1 SGHRS, CDR2 YFSETQ. V gave up 0 bases and J gave up 5 bases; unmatched junction bases: 0. The CDR3 covers 14 residues. CDR3 loop: CASSLVAGGDTQYF. As DNA, the CDR3 is TGCGCCAGCAGCTTGGTAGCGGGAGGAGATACGCAGTATTTT.

The gene calls are TRBV13 and TRBJ1-2; D gene unclear. CDR3 size: 14 residues. Germline V lookup: CDR1 PRHDT, CDR2 FYEKMQ (reference sequence). Trimming stripped 2 bases from V and 6 bases from J, with 13 bases between. Here the CDR3 DNA reads TGTGCCAGCAGCTTAATAGGGCAGGAGGATGGCTACACCTTC. The encoded protein is CASSLIGQEDGYTF.

V is TRBV6-5 and J is TRBJ1-1; D may be TRBD1 (5 bases). V was cut by 6 bases and J by 8 bases, with 22 bases left in between. The V gene's germline CDR1 is MNHEY and CDR2 SVGAGI. This CDR3 has 15 residues. CDR3 DNA: TGTGCCAGCAGCCGCCCGGGACTCTTACAACCCGAAGCTTTCTTT. The encoded protein is CASSRPGLLQPEAFF.

V and J are TRBV6-5 and TRBJ1-2; tentative D call: TRBD1 (5 bases). V was trimmed by 6 bases and J by 4 bases, leaving 18 bases between them. The CDR3 has 15 amino acids. The germline gives CDR1 MNHEY, CDR2 SVGAGI. The CDR3: CASRPDRAFPYGYTF. CDR3 DNA: TGTGCCAGCAGACCTGACAGAGCTTTCCCCTATGGCTACACCTTC.

This clone was seen only once. The chain employs TRBV18 and TRBJ1-1; no reliable D call. V was shortened by 1 base and J by 2 bases, with 8 bases between the two germline ends. The CDR3 loop spans 14 amino acids. The germline V gene has CDR1 KGHSH and CDR2 LQKENI. The DNA for the CDR3 is TGTGCCAGCTCACCACGCGGGTCCAACACTGAAGCTTTCTTT. Its protein is CASSPRGSNTEAFF.

CDR3 protein: CASRLGGQVRTGELFF. The CDR3 DNA reads TGTGCCAGTCGGTTAGGGGGTCAGGTCCGAACCGGGGAGCTGTTTTTT. The V call is TRBV19, the J call TRBJ2-2, with a weak D call TRBD1 (6 bases). Germline-derived CDR1 and CDR2 are LNHDA and SQIVND (reference sequence). V lost 8 bases, J lost 5 bases, and 21 bases lay in between. There are 16 residues in the CDR3.

The chain joins TRBV12-5 to TRBJ1-1; D gene uncertain. Germline V gene data show CDR1 as LGHNT and CDR2 as FRNRAP. This CDR3 has 13 amino acids. V lost 1 base and J 4 bases, leaving 7 bases between the germline ends. DNA of the CDR3: TGTGCTAGTGGTTTGGAGGGAGGCACTGAAGCTTTCTTT. It yields the protein CASGLEGGTEAFF.

The rearrangement uses TRBV19 and TRBJ1-5; 9 nucleotides align to TRBD1. Per germline, CDR1 LNHDA and CDR2 SQIVND (reference sequence). V lost 11 bases and J lost 4; bases outside the gene matches: 6. This CDR3 contains 13 residues. CDR3 protein: CAAGTGLNQPQHF. CDR3 in DNA: TGTGCCGCTGGGACAGGGCTAAATCAGCCCCAGCATTTT.

The chain uses TRBV18 and TRBJ1-2, with D unclear. This CDR3 region has 15 residues. In germline, CDR1 is KGHSH, CDR2 LQKENI. V lost 7 bases and J 6 bases, leaving 21 bases between the germline ends. The CDR3 loop is CASWLRSGYVDGYTF. CDR3 nucleotide sequence: TGTGCCAGCTGGCTGCGGTCTGGATACGTCGATGGCTACACCTTC.

The J gene is TRBJ2-6, the V gene TRBV30; possible D gene TRBD2, 6 bases. The V and J ends lost 2 bases and 0 bases respectively, with 11 bases between them. Germline CDR1 GTSNPN, CDR2 SVGIG (reference sequence). The CDR3 covers 16 residues. CDR3 bases: TGTGCCTGGAGTAAGACGGGGGACTCTGGGGCCAACGTCCTGACTTTC. Protein sequence: CAWSKTGDSGANVLTF.

The genes are TRBV14 and TRBJ2-7; possible D gene TRBD2, 6 bases. The V gene's germline CDR1 is SGHDN and CDR2 FVKESK. V gave up 4 bases and J gave up 3 bases, with 13 bases separating them. This CDR3 is built from 14 residues. CDR3 loop: CASSLSRLVYEQYF. DNA for the CDR3: TGTGCCAGCAGCCTAAGTAGACTAGTCTACGAGCAGTACTTC.

The chain has TRBV4-1 and TRBJ2-7; 7 bases line up with TRBD2. V gave up 6 bases and J gave up 3 bases; unmatched junction bases: 5. Germline CDR1 and CDR2: MGHRA and YSYEKL. This CDR3 spans 13 amino acids. The chain's CDR3 is CASRIPGGYEQYF. The CDR3 nucleotides read TGCGCCAGCAGAATCCCGGGGGGCTACGAGCAGTACTTC.

For the CDR3, the DNA is TGTGCCAGCAGCCGGTGGAGTCAGCCCCAGCATTTT. This sequence encodes CASSRWSQPQHF. This chain joins TRBV27 and TRBJ1-5; D unresolved. The CDR3 has 12 residues. CDR1 and CDR2 from the germline V gene are MNHEY and SMNVEV (reference sequence). V gave up 6 bases and J gave up 6 bases, with 9 bases separating them.